The T cell receptor beta chain under discussion was sequenced for a study of T cell repertoires in aging, cancer and after chemotherapy. Study-level background: Donor ages fell into six groups from 30 or younger up to 70 or older. Broader study findings: These repertoire data do not allow conclusions about immunological memory after chemotherapy. Loss of evenness, beyond lost richness, contributed to age-related TCR diversity decline in cancer patients.

Trimming cost V 11 bases and J 5 bases; bases outside gene matches: 11. CDR3 length: 14 amino acids. Germline V gives CDR1 ENHRY, CDR2 SYGVKD. TRB rearrangements spanning V, D and J were amplified using mixed TRB-A/B primers. Via MiXCR, TCRdb re-called the multiplex PCR reads, giving one row per CDR3 protein. The sample has about 950 distinct CDR3 sequences; 20% to 30% are singletons. Peripheral blood genomic DNA, not sorted cells or RNA, was the template. This clonotype was seen a handful of times. Its antigen remains unknown. The sequenced material came from blood. The sequence derives from a human donor with a solid tumor. This rearrangement joins TRBV10-3 to TRBJ2-3, with 9 bases aligning to TRBD1. CDR3 residues: CAVKYRGREDTQYF. The CDR3 nucleotides read TGTGCCGTCAAATACAGGGGGCGCGAAGATACGCAGTATTTT.